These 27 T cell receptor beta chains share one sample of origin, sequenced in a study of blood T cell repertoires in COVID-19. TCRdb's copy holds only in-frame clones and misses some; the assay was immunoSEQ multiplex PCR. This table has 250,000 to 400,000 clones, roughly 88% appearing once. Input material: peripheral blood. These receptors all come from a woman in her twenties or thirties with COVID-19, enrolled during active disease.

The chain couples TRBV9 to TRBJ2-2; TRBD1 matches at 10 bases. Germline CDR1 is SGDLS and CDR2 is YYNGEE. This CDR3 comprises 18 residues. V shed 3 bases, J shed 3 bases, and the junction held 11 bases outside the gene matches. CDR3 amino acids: CASSEPQGQGKHTGELFF. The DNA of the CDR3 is TGTGCCAGCAGCGAACCTCAGGGACAGGGGAAGCACACCGGGGAGCTGTTTTTT. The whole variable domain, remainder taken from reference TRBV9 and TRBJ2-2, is DSGVTQTPKHLITATGQRVTLRCSPRSGDLSVYWYQQSLDQGLQFLIQYYNGEERAKGNILERFSAQQFPDLHSELNLSSLELGDSALYFCASSEPQGQGKHTGELFFGEGSRLTVL.

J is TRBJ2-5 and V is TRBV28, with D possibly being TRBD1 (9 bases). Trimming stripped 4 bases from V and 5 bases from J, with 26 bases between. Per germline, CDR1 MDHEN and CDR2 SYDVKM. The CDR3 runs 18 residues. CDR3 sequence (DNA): TGTGCCAGCAGTTCCGGACAGGGGTGGACGGGAGGGCCCGAGACCCAGTACTTC. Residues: CASSSGQGWTGGPETQYF.

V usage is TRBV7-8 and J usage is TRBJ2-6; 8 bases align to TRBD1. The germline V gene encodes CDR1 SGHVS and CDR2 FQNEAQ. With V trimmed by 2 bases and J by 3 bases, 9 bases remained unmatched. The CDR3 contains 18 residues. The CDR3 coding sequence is TGTGCCAGCAGCTTACATCCCGCCAGGGGGCTTGGGGCCAACGTCCTGACTTTC. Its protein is CASSLHPARGLGANVLTF.

The CDR3 sequence is CASVARTTGNYGYTF. DNA of the CDR3: TGTGCCAGCGTAGCTAGGACGACAGGAAACTATGGCTACACCTTC. The V call is TRBV28, the J call TRBJ1-2, with D maybe TRBD1 (6 bases). Trimming cost V 8 bases and J 2 bases, with 18 bases left between them. This CDR3 comprises 15 residues. Germline CDR1 reads MDHEN; CDR2 reads SYDVKM.

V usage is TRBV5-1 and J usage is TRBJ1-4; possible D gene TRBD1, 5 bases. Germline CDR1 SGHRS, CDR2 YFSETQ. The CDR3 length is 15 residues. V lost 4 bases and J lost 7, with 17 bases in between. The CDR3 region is CASSPEGREGEKLFF. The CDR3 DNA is TGCGCCAGCAGCCCGGAGGGCAGGGAGGGTGAAAAACTGTTTTTT.

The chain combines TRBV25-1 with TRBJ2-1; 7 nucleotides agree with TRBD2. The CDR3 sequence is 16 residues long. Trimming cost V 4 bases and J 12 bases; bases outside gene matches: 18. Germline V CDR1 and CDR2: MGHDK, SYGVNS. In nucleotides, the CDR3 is TGTGCCAGCAGTGTATCGTTCGGGCGGGAGAGCTTGAGGCAGTTCTTC. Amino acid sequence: CASSVSFGRESLRQFF.

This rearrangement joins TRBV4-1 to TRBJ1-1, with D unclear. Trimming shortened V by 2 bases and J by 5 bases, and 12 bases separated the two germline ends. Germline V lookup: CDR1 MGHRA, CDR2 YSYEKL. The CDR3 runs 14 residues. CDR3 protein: CASSQTVVQTEAFF. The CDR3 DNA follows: TGCGCCAGCAGCCAAACCGTGGTTCAGACTGAAGCTTTCTTT.

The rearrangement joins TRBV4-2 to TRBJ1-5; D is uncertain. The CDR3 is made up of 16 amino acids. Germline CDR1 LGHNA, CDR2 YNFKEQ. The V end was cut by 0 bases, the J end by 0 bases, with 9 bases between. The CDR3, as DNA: TGTGCCAGCAGCCAAGACCCAGGTATTAGCAATCAGCCCCAGCATTTT. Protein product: CASSQDPGISNQPQHF.

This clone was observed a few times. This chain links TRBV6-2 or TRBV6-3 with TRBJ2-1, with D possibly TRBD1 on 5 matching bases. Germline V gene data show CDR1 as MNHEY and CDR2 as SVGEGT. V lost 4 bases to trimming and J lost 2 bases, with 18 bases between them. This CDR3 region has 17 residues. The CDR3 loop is CASSSSLGQSTYNEQFF. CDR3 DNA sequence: TGTGCCAGCAGTTCCTCGCTGGGGCAGTCCACCTACAATGAGCAGTTCTTC.

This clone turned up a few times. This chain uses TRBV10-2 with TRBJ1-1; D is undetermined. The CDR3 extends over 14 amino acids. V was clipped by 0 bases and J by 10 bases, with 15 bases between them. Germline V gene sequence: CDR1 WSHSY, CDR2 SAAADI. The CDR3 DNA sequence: TGCGCCAGCAGTGAGTCGGCGGCGGGGTTAGTAGCTTTCTTT. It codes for CASSESAAGLVAFF.

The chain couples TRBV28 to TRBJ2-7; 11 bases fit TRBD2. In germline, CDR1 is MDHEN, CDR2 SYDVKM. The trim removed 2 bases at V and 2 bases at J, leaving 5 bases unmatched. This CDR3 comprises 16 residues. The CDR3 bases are TGTGCCAGCAGTTTAACGACTAGCGGGGATACCTACGAGCAGTACTTC. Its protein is CASSLTTSGDTYEQYF.

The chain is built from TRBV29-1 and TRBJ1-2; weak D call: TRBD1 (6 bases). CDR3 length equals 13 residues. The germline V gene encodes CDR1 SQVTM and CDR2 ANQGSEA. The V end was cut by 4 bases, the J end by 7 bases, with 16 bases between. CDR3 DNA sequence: TGCAGCGTTGGCACACAGGGTTTAAGTGGCTACACCTTC. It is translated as CSVGTQGLSGYTF. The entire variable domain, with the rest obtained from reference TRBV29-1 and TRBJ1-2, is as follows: SAVISQKPSRDICQRGTSLTIQCQVDSQVTMMFWYRQQPGQSLTLIATANQGSEATYESGFVIDKFPISRPNLTFSTLTVSNMSPEDSSIYLCSVGTQGLSGYTFGSGTRLTVV.

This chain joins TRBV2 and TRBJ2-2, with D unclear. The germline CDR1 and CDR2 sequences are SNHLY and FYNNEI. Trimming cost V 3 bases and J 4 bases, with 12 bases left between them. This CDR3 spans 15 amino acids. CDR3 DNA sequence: TGTGCCAGCAGTGAGCAGAGGCCGAGCACCGGGGAGCTGTTTTTT. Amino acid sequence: CASSEQRPSTGELFF.

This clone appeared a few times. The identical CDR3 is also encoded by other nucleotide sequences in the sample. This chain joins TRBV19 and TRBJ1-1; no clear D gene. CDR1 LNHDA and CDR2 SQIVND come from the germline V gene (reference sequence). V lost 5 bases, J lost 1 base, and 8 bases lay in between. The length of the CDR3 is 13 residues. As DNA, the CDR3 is TGTGCCAGTAGTCCCACACAGAACACTGAAGCTTTCTTT. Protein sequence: CASSPTQNTEAFF.

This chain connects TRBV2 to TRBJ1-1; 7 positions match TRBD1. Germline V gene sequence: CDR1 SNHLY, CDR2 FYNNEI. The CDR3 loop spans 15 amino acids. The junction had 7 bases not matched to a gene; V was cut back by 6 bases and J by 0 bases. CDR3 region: CASREQTGVNTEAFF. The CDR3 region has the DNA TGTGCCAGCAGGGAACAAACAGGGGTGAACACTGAAGCTTTCTTT.

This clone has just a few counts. CDR3 loop: CASSERSLAVVVEQYF. The CDR3 DNA sequence: TGCGCCAGCAGTGAGCGATCTCTAGCCGTCGTGGTTGAGCAGTACTTC. The chain is built from TRBV10-2 and TRBJ2-7; tentative D call: TRBD2 (5 bases). Germline V CDR1 and CDR2: WSHSY, SAAADI. CDR3 length: 16 amino acids. V lost 2 bases and J 7 bases, leaving 21 bases between the germline ends.

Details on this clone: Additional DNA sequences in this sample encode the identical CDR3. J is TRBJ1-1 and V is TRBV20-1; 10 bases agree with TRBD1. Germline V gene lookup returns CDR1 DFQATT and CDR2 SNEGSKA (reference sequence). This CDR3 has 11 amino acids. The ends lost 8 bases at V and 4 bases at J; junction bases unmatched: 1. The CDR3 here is CSWTGGTEAFF. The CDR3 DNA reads TGCAGTTGGACAGGGGGCACTGAAGCTTTCTTT.

CDR3 in amino acids: CASSQAKAGANEKLFF. CDR3 bases: TGCGCCAGCAGCCAAGCAAAGGCAGGGGCGAATGAAAAACTGTTTTTT. The chain links TRBV4-1 to TRBJ1-4, with a weak D call TRBD1 (6 bases). Germline lookup yields CDR1 MGHRA and CDR2 YSYEKL. The CDR3 is made up of 16 amino acids. V lost 1 base and J lost 5, with 14 bases in between.

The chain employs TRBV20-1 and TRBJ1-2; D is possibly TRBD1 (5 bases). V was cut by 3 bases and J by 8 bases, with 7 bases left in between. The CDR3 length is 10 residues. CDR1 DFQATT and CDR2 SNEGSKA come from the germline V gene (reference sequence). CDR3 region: CSARTEGYTF. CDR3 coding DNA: TGCAGTGCTAGGACAGAAGGCTACACCTTC.

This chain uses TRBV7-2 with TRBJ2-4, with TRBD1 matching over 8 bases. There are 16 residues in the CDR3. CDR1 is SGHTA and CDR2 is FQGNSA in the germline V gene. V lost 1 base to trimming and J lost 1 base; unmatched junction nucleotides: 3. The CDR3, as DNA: TGTGCCAGCAGCTTAGGGGGACAGGCGGCCAAAAACATTCAGTACTTC. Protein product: CASSLGGQAAKNIQYF.

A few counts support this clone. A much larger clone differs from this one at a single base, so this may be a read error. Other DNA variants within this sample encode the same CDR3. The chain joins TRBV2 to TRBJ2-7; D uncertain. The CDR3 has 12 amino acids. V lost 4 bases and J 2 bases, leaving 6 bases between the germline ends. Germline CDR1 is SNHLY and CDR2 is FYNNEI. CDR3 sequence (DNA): TGTGCCAGCAGTGGAGAGCCCTACGAGCAGTACTTC. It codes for CASSGEPYEQYF.

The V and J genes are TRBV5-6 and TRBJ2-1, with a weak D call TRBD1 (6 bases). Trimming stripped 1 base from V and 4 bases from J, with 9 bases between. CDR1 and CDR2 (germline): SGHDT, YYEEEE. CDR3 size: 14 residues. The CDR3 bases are TGTGCCAGCAGCTTGAGGGGGATTTACAATGAGCAGTTCTTC. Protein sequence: CASSLRGIYNEQFF.

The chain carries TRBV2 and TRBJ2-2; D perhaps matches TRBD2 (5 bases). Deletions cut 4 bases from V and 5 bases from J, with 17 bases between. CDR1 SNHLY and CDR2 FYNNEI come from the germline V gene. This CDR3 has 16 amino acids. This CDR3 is CASSGGRGVGTGELFF. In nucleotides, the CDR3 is TGTGCCAGCAGTGGTGGACGGGGAGTGGGAACCGGGGAGCTGTTTTTT.

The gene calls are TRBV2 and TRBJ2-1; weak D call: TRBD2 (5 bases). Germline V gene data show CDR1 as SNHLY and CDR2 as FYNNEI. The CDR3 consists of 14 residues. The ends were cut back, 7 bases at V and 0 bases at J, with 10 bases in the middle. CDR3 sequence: CASNPGNSYNEQFF. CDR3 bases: TGTGCCAGCAATCCGGGAAACTCCTACAATGAGCAGTTCTTC.

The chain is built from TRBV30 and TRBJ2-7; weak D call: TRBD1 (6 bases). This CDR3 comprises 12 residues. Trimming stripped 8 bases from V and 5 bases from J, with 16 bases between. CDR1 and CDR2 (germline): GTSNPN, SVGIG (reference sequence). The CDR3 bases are TGTGCCGTGGACAGCGGAGCCCACGAGCAGTACTTC. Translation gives CAVDSGAHEQYF.

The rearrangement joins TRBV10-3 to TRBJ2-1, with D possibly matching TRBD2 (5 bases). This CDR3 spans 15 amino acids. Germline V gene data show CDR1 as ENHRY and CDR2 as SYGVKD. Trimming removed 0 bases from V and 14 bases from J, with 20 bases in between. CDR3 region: CAISESTGGLTREFF. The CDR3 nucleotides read TGTGCCATCAGTGAGTCGACCGGCGGGCTAACTAGGGAGTTCTTC.

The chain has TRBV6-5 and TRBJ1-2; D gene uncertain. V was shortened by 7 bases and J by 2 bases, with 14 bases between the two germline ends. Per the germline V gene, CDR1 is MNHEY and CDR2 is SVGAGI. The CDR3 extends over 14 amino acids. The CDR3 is CASMAGSGNYGYTF. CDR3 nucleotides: TGTGCCAGCATGGCCGGTTCGGGGAACTATGGCTACACCTTC.